This T cell receptor (beta chain) emerged from a study of radiation and T cells in renal cell carcinoma (dated by TCRdb to between 2020 and 2021). About the investigation overall: Samples came from a clinical trial, in which primary renal cell carcinomas received 15 Gy stereotactic body radiation therapy followed by nephrectomy 4 weeks later. In the 45 to 65 samples combined, around 3.9 million unique CDR3 nucleotide sequences were found, encoding about 2.7 million unique CDR3 amino acid sequences. TCR beta sequencing covered fewer than 60 samples in total, comprising around 25 tumors and approximately 27 peripheral blood samples. General conclusions and limits of the study: In blood, the top tumor clonotypes increased between baseline and 2 weeks post-radiation and then shrank by 4 weeks, which suggests that tumor-resident clones expanded only transiently. Blood repertoire dynamics were not followed beyond 4 weeks after treatment. Because pretreatment tumor biopsies were not available, the study could not determine whether clonotypes were already present within the tumor at baseline. Effects of radiation dose or scheduling on the TCR repertoire could not be addressed with the single-armed trial design.

The meaning of the sample's time point label: baseline pretreatment blood. What the treatment or condition label conveys for this sample: 15 Gy SBRT to primary tumor, nephrectomy 4 weeks later. Serial peripheral blood from radiation-treated patients was sampled at baseline, 2 weeks and 4 weeks after SBRT to track tumor-enriched clonotypes. Every patient's renal cell carcinoma showed clear cell pathology. The QIAamp DNA Blood Mini Kit (Qiagen) was used to prepare genomic DNA for TCR sequencing. Only samples passing all quality control checks were included in the analyses. Following the manufacturer's recommendations, the immunoSEQ kit was used to generate TCR beta libraries from genomic DNA. For library preparation, a first multiplex PCR was performed with proprietary primers, followed by a second PCR in which unique barcodes were added, and bead cleanups were performed after each round. A kit-provided positive control reaction and a negative control reaction were included in every sample batch. The final libraries were assessed on an Agilent 4200 TapeStation D1000 ScreenTape, pooled by volume, and quantified by qPCR. An Illumina NextSeq500 fitted with a MidOutput 150-cycle cartridge performed the sequencing, running 156 Read1 cycles and 15 Index1 cycles with the kit's custom primers. The pooled library was loaded at 0.95 to 1 pM, with an approximately 20% PhiX control spiked in. The original methods were these. Vendor-processed data were analyzed in R, and a clonotype was defined as all T cells sharing the same CDR3 nucleotide sequence. In the clone abundance analyses, frequencies were normalized to the 10,000 most abundant clones in each sample. Before analysis, public T cell clones were removed, and these numbered fewer than six per sample on average. A difference in abundance of at least 32-fold between compartments was used to define tumor-enriched and baseline blood-enriched clonotypes. A beta-binomial differential abundance model was applied to find clonotypes that expanded or contracted between blood time points. The Baroni-Urbani and Buser coefficient was used to measure tumor-blood repertoire similarity, and groups were compared with two-tailed Wilcoxon tests in R. TCRdb provides this immuneACCESS table in a form limited to in-frame rearrangements. Some clones are lacking; in checked studies, under half of them reflect an unresolved V gene, and why the rest are absent is not known. V and J calls and clone size are those listed in that table; D and trimming were worked out from the DNA. The sample table lists roughly 150,000 clones, about 88% of them with a count of one. The top ten hold roughly 4% of the sample.

The CDR1 and CDR2 encoded by the germline V gene are SNHLY and FYNNEI. Ends trimmed: V by 6 bases, J by 6 bases; bases unmatched to a gene: 4. Reading from cysteine to phenylalanine, the CDR3 counts 13 amino acids. Solely the CDR3 DNA is kept, with 39 bases framed from the first base. Concerning this clone itself: Its antigen is not yet known. Base qualities are not recorded, but no much larger clone differs from it by a single base.

The chain uses TRBV2 and TRBJ1-5; the junction holds 8 bases that match TRBD1. The clonotype originates from a woman aged 70 to 79 with renal cell carcinoma. The input for sequencing was blood, taken from a patient whose treatment included radiotherapy and nephrectomy. The nucleotide sequence reads as follows: TGTGCCAGCAGCGACGACAGGGGTCAGCCCCAGCATTTT. Protein translation: CASSDDRGQPQHF.